This TCR beta chain was retrieved from a study of blood T cell repertoires in COVID-19. The data were produced by immunoSEQ multiplex PCR, yet TCRdb's version contains in-frame clones alone and is incomplete. This table holds a few hundred thousand clones, roughly 84% found once. V lost 10 bases to trimming and J lost 1 base, with 13 bases between them. The CDR3 is 14 residues long. Germline assignment: CDR1 LNHDA and CDR2 SQIVND (reference sequence). Input material: peripheral blood. The rearrangement links TRBV19 to TRBJ2-2, with a weak D call TRBD2 (6 bases). The clonotype originates from a woman of 80 years or more with COVID-19, enrolled during active disease. CDR3 nucleotides: TGTGCCACCAGGACTACGATGAACACCGGGGAGCTGTTTTTT. It yields the protein CATRTTMNTGELFF.